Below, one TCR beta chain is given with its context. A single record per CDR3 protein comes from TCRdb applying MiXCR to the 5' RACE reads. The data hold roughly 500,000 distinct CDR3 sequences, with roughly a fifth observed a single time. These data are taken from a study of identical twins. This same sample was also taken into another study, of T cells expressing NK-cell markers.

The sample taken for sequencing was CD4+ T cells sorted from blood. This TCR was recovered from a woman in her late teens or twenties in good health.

CDR3 region: CSAIFGGRYNEQFF. CDR3 sequence (DNA): TGCAGTGCTATCTTCGGGGGTAGATACAATGAGCAGTTCTTC. The genes are TRBV20-1 and TRBJ2-1, with D possibly being TRBD2 (6 bases). Germline loops: CDR1 DFQATT, CDR2 SNEGSKA (reference sequence). The germline V and J ends were trimmed by 4 bases and 4 bases, with 14 bases remaining between them. CDR3 length: 14 residues.